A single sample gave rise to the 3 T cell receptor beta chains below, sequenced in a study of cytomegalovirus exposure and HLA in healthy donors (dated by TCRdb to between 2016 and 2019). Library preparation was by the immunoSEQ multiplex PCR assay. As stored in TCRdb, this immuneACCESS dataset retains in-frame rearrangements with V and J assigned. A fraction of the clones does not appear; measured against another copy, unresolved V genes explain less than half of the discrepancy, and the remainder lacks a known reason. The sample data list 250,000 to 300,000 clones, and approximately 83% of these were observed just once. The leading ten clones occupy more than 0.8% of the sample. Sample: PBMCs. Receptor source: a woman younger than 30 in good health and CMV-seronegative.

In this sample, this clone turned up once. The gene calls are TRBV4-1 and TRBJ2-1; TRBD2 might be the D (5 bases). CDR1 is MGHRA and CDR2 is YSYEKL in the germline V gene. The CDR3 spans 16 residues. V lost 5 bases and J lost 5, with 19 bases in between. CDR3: CASSGLGRRKNNEQFF. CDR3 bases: TGCGCCAGCAGCGGGCTAGGGAGACGAAAGAACAATGAGCAGTTCTTC.

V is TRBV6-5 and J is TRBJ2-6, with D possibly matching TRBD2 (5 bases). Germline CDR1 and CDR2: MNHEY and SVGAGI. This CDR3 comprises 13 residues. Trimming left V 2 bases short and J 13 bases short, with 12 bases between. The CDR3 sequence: CASSYDVGRVLTF. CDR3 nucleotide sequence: TGTGCCAGCAGTTACGACGTAGGGAGAGTCCTGACTTTC.

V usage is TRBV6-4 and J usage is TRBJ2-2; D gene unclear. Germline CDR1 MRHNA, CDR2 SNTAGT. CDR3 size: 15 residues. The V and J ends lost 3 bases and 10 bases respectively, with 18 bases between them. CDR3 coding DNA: TGTGCCAGCAGTGATACGGGTAGGCCTAATGAGGAGCTGTTTTTT. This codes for CASSDTGRPNEELFF.